The 10 T cell receptor beta chains below all came from one sample that was sequenced in a study of blood T cell repertoires in COVID-19. The repertoire was sequenced with immunoSEQ multiplex PCR; TCRdb's copy has only in-frame clones and lacks some. The sample includes fewer than 350,000 clones, approximately 89% of them seen just once. The sequencing sample was made of peripheral blood. All receptors derive from a woman aged 45-60 years who had recovered from COVID-19.

Comments on this clone: This sample also contains other DNA sequences that code for the same CDR3. V usage is TRBV7-9 and J usage is TRBJ1-1, with 7 bases that match TRBD1. V was pared by 1 base and J by 7 bases, with 3 bases of the junction left unmatched. Germline V gene lookup returns CDR1 SEHNR and CDR2 FQNEAQ (reference sequence). This CDR3 has 13 residues. The CDR3 DNA follows: TGTGCCAGCAGCTTAGGACAGGGAGGTGAAGCTTTCTTT. Translation: CASSLGQGGEAFF.

The chain employs TRBV9 and TRBJ1-1; D is unresolved. V was cut by 0 bases and J by 3 bases, with 9 bases left in between. Germline V gene data show CDR1 as SGDLS and CDR2 as YYNGEE. This CDR3 spans 14 amino acids. In nucleotides, the CDR3 is TGTGCCAGCAGCGTAGGGTACAGACACACTGAAGCTTTCTTT. This gives the protein CASSVGYRHTEAFF.

In its sample, this clone was seen once. The chain employs TRBV11-2 and TRBJ1-2; the match to TRBD1 covers 7 bases. The germline gives CDR1 SGHAT, CDR2 FQNNGV. V shed 0 bases and J 3 bases; nucleotides not matched to a gene: 4. The CDR3 extends over 15 amino acids. The CDR3 region has the DNA TGTGCCAGCAGCTTAGATCATAGGGGGCACTATGGCTACACCTTC. It is translated as CASSLDHRGHYGYTF.

This chain uses TRBV28 with TRBJ1-1, with D tentatively TRBD1 (6 bases). CDR3 length equals 12 residues. In germline, CDR1 is MDHEN, CDR2 SYDVKM. The ends were cut back, 4 bases at V and 7 bases at J, with 10 bases in the middle. In DNA, the CDR3 is TGTGCCAGCAGTTACGACAGGTTTGAAGCTTTCTTT. Its translation: CASSYDRFEAFF.

This chain uses TRBV2 with TRBJ1-4, with 8 bases identical to TRBD1. Germline V lookup: CDR1 SNHLY, CDR2 FYNNEI. The CDR3 contains 14 residues. J lost 4 bases, V lost 6 bases, and 4 bases had no gene match. For the CDR3, the DNA is TGTGCCAGCAGGGACAGGGTTAATAATGAAAAACTGTTTTTT. Protein product: CASRDRVNNEKLFF.

The DNA of the CDR3 is TGTGCCAGCAGCTTTGCGGGGCTCACAGATACGCAGTATTTT. Translation gives CASSFAGLTDTQYF. This chain connects TRBV7-8 to TRBJ2-3; possibly TRBD2 for D (6 bases). V lost 3 bases and J 2 bases, leaving 9 bases between the germline ends. Germline assignment: CDR1 SGHVS and CDR2 FQNEAQ. The CDR3 spans 14 residues.

J is TRBJ2-1 and V is TRBV27, with TRBD2 matching 9 bases. The CDR3 length is 15 residues. The germline CDR1 and CDR2 sequences are MNHEY and SMNVEV (reference sequence). V dropped 6 bases and J dropped 8; count of bases not matched to a gene: 11. DNA for the CDR3: TGTGCCAGCAGAGCAGGGACTAGCTTTTATTATGAGCAGTTCTTC. Protein: CASRAGTSFYYEQFF.

The chain links TRBV7-2 to TRBJ1-2, with a weak D call TRBD1 (5 bases). V lost 5 bases and J lost 5, with 18 bases in between. CDR3 size: 15 residues. The V gene's germline CDR1 is SGHTA and CDR2 FQGNSA. The CDR3: CASSPTALGLYGYTF. The DNA for the CDR3 is TGTGCCAGCAGCCCCACGGCCTTGGGGCTGTATGGCTACACCTTC.

The chain combines TRBV7-9 with TRBJ1-5, with D perhaps matching TRBD1 (5 bases). This CDR3 spans 14 amino acids. Germline lookup yields CDR1 SEHNR and CDR2 FQNEAQ (reference sequence). Trimming stripped 5 bases from V and 8 bases from J, with 16 bases between. The CDR3 DNA reads as TGTGCCAGCAGCGAAGTAGACAGATCTAAGCCCCAGCATTTT. Translating it yields CASSEVDRSKPQHF. The full variable domain, its missing parts supplied by reference TRBV7-9 and TRBJ1-5, is DTGVSQNPRHKITKRGQNVTFRCDPISEHNRLYWYRQTLGQGPEFLTYFQNEAQLEKSRLLSDRFSAERPKGSFSTLEIQRTEQGDSAMYLCASSEVDRSKPQHFGDGTRLSIL.

The CDR3 DNA is TGTGCCAGCAGTGACCCCAGGGCATCCTACAATGAGCAGTTCTTC. It encodes CASSDPRASYNEQFF. The chain is built from TRBV2 and TRBJ2-1; D is possibly TRBD1 (5 bases). V was shortened by 3 bases and J by 1 base, with 10 bases between the two germline ends. The germline gives CDR1 SNHLY, CDR2 FYNNEI. This CDR3 spans 15 amino acids. The variable domain in full, with the rest retrieved from reference TRBV2 and TRBJ2-1, is EPEVTQTPSHQVTQMGQEVILRCVPISNHLYFYWYRQILGQKVEFLVSFYNNEISEKSEIFDDQFSVERPDGSNFTLKIRSTKLEDSAMYFCASSDPRASYNEQFFGPGTRLTVL.